The 6 T cell receptor beta chains presented below share a single source sample, sequenced in a study of beta chain features in type 1 diabetes. Expressed TCRB transcripts were sequenced because the isolated RNA had all been reverse transcribed beforehand. Measured with immunoSEQ multiplex PCR; TCRdb has only the in-frame clones, and not every one. Of some 220,000 clones in the sample, approximately 11% were seen once. Material: central memory CD4+ T cells from blood. The receptors stem from a man in his late teens or twenties in good health.

The chain employs TRBV13 and TRBJ2-1; no clear D gene. The V end lost 7 bases, the J end lost 5 bases, and 12 bases lay between the germline ends. CDR3 size: 13 residues. Germline values: CDR1 PRHDT, CDR2 FYEKMQ (reference sequence). The DNA for the CDR3 is TGTGCCAGCATCAATGTGGGGAACAATGAGCAGTTCTTC. Protein sequence: CASINVGNNEQFF.

This clone was counted only a few times. The chain is built from TRBV7-2 and TRBJ2-7; TRBD2 might be the D (6 bases). CDR3 length: 16 amino acids. The V gene's germline CDR1 is SGHTA and CDR2 FQGNSA. Trimming took 3 bases from V and 3 from J, leaving 18 bases between them. The DNA of the CDR3 is TGTGCCAGCAGCTTTTCGGAACTAGCACTTGGCTACGAGCAGTACTTC. Its translation: CASSFSELALGYEQYF.

In its sample, this clone was seen a few times. The CDR3, as DNA: TGCAGCGCCGGGTTGGGACAGATGGACACCATATATTTT. Translating gives CSAGLGQMDTIYF. The chain joins TRBV29-1 to TRBJ1-3, with 7 bases fitting TRBD1. J was trimmed by 8 bases and V by 7 bases; bases with no gene match: 11. CDR3 size: 13 residues. Germline CDR1 is SQVTM and CDR2 is ANQGSEA.

Note on this clone: Additional DNA sequences in this sample encode the identical CDR3. The gene calls are TRBV27 and TRBJ2-5; D remains unclear. The CDR3 is made up of 13 amino acids. The V and J ends lost 2 bases and 2 bases respectively, with 6 bases between them. Germline lookup yields CDR1 MNHEY and CDR2 SMNVEV (reference sequence). Here the CDR3 DNA reads TGTGCCAGCAGTTTACGGCGGCAAGAGACCCAGTACTTC. Translated, it gives CASSLRRQETQYF.

This chain links TRBV11-3 with TRBJ2-1; TRBD2 aligns across 12 bases. The CDR3 is 16 residues long. Germline V gene data show CDR1 as SGHNT and CDR2 as YENEEA. After removal of 5 bases from V and 8 bases from J, the junction contained 10 bases not matched to a gene. CDR3 protein: CASSLRALAGGDEQFF. The DNA for the CDR3 is TGTGCCAGCAGCCTCCGTGCACTAGCGGGAGGAGATGAGCAGTTCTTC.

This clone was recorded many times. The rearrangement links TRBV30 to TRBJ2-3; D not resolved. This CDR3 comprises 13 residues. Germline loops: CDR1 GTSNPN, CDR2 SVGIG (reference sequence). V lost 0 bases to trimming and J lost 5 bases, with 9 bases between them. CDR3 DNA sequence: TGTGCCTGGAGTGTACGTCTGGAAGATACGCAGTATTTT. Its protein product is CAWSVRLEDTQYF.